A selection of T cell receptor beta chains follows, all from one sample in a study of radiotherapy plus CTLA-4 blockade in lung cancer. Clones were read by immunoSEQ multiplex PCR, and TCRdb kept only the in-frame ones, dropping some. This table holds approximately 80,000 clones, 70% to 85% found once. Sequenced material: peripheral blood, taken from a patient treated with radiotherapy plus ipilimumab. These receptor sequences come from a human donor with non-small cell lung cancer whose response to radiotherapy plus ipilimumab could not be evaluated. Each CDR3 is given with its conserved first and last residue. The order of the fields is CDR3 protein, D gene, V gene. D genes are given only for firm matches.

CDR3aa: CASSFGQGKEKLFF; d_gene: TRBD1; v_gene: TRBV5-1
CDR3aa: CASSYGWSNEKLFF; d_gene: .; v_gene: TRBV6-6
CDR3aa: CASSLGLAVTQYF; d_gene: .; v_gene: TRBV7-8
CDR3aa: CASSTFGRGENTEAFF; d_gene: .; v_gene: TRBV18
CDR3aa: CASSTGLATGELFF; d_gene: .; v_gene: TRBV9
CDR3aa: CASSRDRGNTEAFF; d_gene: TRBD1; v_gene: TRBV6-5
CDR3aa: CASTFPGVYEQYF; d_gene: .; v_gene: TRBV6-5
CDR3aa: CAGNTHGYTF; d_gene: .; v_gene: TRBV30
CDR3aa: CASSLSPVEQYF; d_gene: .; v_gene: TRBV5-6
CDR3aa: CASSYSRSATNEKLFF; d_gene: .; v_gene: TRBV6-5
CDR3aa: CASGRTGGQPQHF; d_gene: TRBD1; v_gene: TRBV6-1
CDR3aa: CASSWTSGGAYEDTQYF; d_gene: TRBD2; v_gene: TRBV2
CDR3aa: CASCEVGTSTNGDTGELFF; d_gene: TRBD2; v_gene: TRBV27
CDR3aa: CASSPGTGGYNEQFF; d_gene: TRBD1; v_gene: TRBV5-1
CDR3aa: CASSLGGSGRYEQYF; d_gene: TRBD2; v_gene: TRBV7-9
CDR3aa: CASRLSAGENIQYF; d_gene: .; v_gene: TRBV6-5
CDR3aa: CASSVDGPAGGNTIYF; d_gene: .; v_gene: TRBV9
CDR3aa: CAWSVPRGGLGTQYF; d_gene: TRBD2; v_gene: TRBV30
CDR3aa: CASSLRRGGSRSYNEQFF; d_gene: TRBD2; v_gene: TRBV28
CDR3aa: CASSLEGNSFTDTQYF; d_gene: .; v_gene: TRBV7-9
CDR3aa: CATEPGAGVTEAFF; d_gene: .; v_gene: TRBV19
CDR3aa: CASSQVRLGGYTF; d_gene: .; v_gene: TRBV4-1
CDR3aa: CAISDGDQGFSGNTIYF; d_gene: .; v_gene: TRBV10-3
CDR3aa: CASSSGLAGEETQYF; d_gene: TRBD2; v_gene: TRBV5-1
CDR3aa: CASTLLLTGGQETQYF; d_gene: TRBD1; v_gene: TRBV7-9
CDR3aa: CVPYGYTF; d_gene: .; v_gene: TRBV19
CDR3aa: CSVAQGAFSYEQYF; d_gene: TRBD1; v_gene: TRBV29-1
CDR3aa: CASSTRYYEQFF; d_gene: .; v_gene: TRBV19
CDR3aa: CASSKGTGYDKNIQYF; d_gene: TRBD1; v_gene: TRBV27
CDR3aa: CASSLGSGGQITEAFF; d_gene: TRBD1; v_gene: TRBV7-3
CDR3aa: CASSGFSSPLHF; d_gene: .; v_gene: TRBV9
CDR3aa: CASSKGGDSYEQYF; d_gene: .; v_gene: TRBV21-1
CDR3aa: CAISAGGEAGGHGELFF; d_gene: .; v_gene: TRBV10-3
CDR3aa: CASSLDQGHEQYF; d_gene: .; v_gene: TRBV5-1
CDR3aa: CASRPGSGTGNTGELFF; d_gene: TRBD1; v_gene: TRBV4-2
CDR3aa: CASSINRGETQYF; d_gene: .; v_gene: TRBV19
CDR3aa: CASTRTSGSVYNEQFF; d_gene: TRBD2; v_gene: TRBV7-9
CDR3aa: CASSLGLFRRRNYNEQFF; d_gene: .; v_gene: TRBV7-2
CDR3aa: CASRAEANTGELFF; d_gene: .; v_gene: TRBV2
CDR3aa: CSVGDSVITEAFF; d_gene: TRBD1; v_gene: TRBV29-1
CDR3aa: CASSLSPGRFGGANVLTF; d_gene: .; v_gene: TRBV5-1
CDR3aa: CASSQGLHQPQHF; d_gene: .; v_gene: TRBV19